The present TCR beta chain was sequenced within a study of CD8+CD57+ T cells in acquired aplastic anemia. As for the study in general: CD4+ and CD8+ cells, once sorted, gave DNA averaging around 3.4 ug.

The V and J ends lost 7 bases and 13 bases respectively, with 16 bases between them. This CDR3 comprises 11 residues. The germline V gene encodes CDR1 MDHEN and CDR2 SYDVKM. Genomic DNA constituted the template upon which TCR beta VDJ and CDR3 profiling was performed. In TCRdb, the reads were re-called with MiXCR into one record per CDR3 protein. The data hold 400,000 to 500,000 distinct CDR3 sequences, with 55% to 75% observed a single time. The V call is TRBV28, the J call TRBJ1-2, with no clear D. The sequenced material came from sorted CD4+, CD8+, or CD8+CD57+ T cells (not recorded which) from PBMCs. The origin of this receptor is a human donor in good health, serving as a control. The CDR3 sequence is CASTSGITGTF. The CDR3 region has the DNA TGTGCCAGCACCTCGGGGATAACCGGCACCTTC.